This T cell receptor beta chain was identified in a study of blood T cell repertoires in COVID-19. The table came from immunoSEQ multiplex PCR; TCRdb's copy has only in-frame clones and leaves some out. The sample lists about 120,000 clones, 60% to 85% occurring once. Germline CDR1 SGHRS, CDR2 YFSETQ. The CDR3 covers 16 residues. V was shortened by 0 bases and J by 5 bases, with 17 bases between the two germline ends. V and J are TRBV5-1 and TRBJ2-5; weak D call: TRBD2 (6 bases). Material: peripheral blood. The sequence came from an older man with acute or convalescent COVID-19. The CDR3 DNA sequence: TGCGCCAGCAGCTTGGGCTCCTGGGACTCTTTGGAGACCCAGTACTTC. This encodes CASSLGSWDSLETQYF.